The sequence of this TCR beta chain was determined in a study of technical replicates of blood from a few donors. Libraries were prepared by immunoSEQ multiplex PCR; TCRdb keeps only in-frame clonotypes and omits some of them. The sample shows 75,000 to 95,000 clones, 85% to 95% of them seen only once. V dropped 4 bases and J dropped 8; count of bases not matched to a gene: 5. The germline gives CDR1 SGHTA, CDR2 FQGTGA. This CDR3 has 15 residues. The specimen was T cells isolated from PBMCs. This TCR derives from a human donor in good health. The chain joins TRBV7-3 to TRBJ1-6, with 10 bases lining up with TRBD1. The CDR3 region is CASSSGTGADSPLHF. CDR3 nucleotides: TGTGCCAGCAGCTCCGGGACAGGGGCTGATTCACCCCTCCACTTT. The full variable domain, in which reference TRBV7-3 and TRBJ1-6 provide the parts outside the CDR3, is GAGVSQTPSNKVTEKGKYVELRCDPISGHTALYWYRQSLGQGPEFLIYFQGTGAADDSGLPNDRFFAVRPEGSVSTLKIQRTERGDSAVYLCASSSGTGADSPLHFGNGTRLTVT.